The source of this TCR beta chain is a study of blood T cell repertoires in COVID-19. On the study more broadly: Samples of COVID-19 (acute and convalescent) were obtained from the United States, Italy and Spain.

Method: immunoSEQ multiplex PCR; TCRdb's copy keeps in-frame clones and lacks some. The table shows about 180,000 clones, with about four fifths occurring only once. The receptor was derived from a woman aged 70-85 years with COVID-19, enrolled during active disease. The sequencing sample was made of peripheral blood.

CDR3 in amino acids: CASSYEGRNEQYF. The CDR3 coding sequence is TGTGCCAGCAGTTACGAAGGGAGGAACGAGCAGTACTTC. The chain employs TRBV6-5 and TRBJ2-7; a possible D gene is TRBD2 (6 bases). V was pared by 2 bases and J by 5 bases, with 10 bases between. The CDR3 totals 13 residues. The germline gives CDR1 MNHEY, CDR2 SVGAGI.